This T cell receptor (beta chain) appears in the sequencing data of a study of blood T cell repertoires in COVID-19. Study background: Both acute and convalescent COVID-19 samples were obtained from the United States, Italy and Spain.

Original processing methods: For nucleated cells, counts were estimated from reference gene primer amplification. TCRdb keeps only in-frame clones here, not all; method: immunoSEQ multiplex PCR. That table is the source of V, J and clone size, and D and trimming were worked out from the DNA. The table lists hundreds of thousands of clones, 80% to 90% of them singletons. The CDR3 covers 16 residues. The J segment lost 4 bases and the V segment lost 2 bases, leaving 5 bases of the junction unmatched. The germline V gene has CDR1 MNHNY and CDR2 SVGAGI (reference sequence). The origin of this receptor is a woman aged 25 to 39 with acute or convalescent COVID-19. The chain employs TRBV6-6 and TRBJ2-7; TRBD2 agrees at 13 bases. Sequencing was performed on peripheral blood. The CDR3 region has the DNA TGTGCCAGCAGTTACCCGGGGACTAGCGGGGCTTACGAGCAGTACTTC. It specifies CASSYPGTSGAYEQYF.